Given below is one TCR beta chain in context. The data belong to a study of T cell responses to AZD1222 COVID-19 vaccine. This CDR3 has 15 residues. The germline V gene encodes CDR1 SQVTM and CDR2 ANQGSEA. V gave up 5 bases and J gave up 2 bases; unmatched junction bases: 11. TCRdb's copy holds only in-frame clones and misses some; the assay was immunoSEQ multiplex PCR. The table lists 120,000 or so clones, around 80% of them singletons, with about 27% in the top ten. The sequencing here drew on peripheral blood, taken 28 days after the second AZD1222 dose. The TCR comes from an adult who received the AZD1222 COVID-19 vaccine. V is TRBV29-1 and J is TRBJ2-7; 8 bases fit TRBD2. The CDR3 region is CSVSPPGGATYEQYF. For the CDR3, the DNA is TGCAGCGTTTCCCCTCCGGGGGGGGCGACCTACGAGCAGTACTTC.